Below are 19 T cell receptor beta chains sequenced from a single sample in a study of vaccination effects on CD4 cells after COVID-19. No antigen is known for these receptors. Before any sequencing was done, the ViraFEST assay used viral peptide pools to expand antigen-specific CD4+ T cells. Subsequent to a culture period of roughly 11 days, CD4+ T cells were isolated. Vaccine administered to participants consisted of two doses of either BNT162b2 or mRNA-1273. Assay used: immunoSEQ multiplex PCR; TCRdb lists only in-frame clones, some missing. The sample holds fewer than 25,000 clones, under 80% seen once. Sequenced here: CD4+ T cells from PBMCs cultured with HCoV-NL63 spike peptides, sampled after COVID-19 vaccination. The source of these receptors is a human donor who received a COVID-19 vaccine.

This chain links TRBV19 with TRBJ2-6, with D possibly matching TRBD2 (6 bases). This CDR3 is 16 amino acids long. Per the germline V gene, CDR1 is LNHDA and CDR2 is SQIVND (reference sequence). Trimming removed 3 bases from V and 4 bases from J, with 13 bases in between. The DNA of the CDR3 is TGTGCCAGTAGTATGTCTTCGGGGGTCGGGGCCAACGTCCTGACTTTC. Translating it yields CASSMSSGVGANVLTF. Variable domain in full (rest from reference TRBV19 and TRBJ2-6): DGGITQSPKYLFRKEGQNVTLSCEQNLNHDAMYWYRQDPGQGLRLIYYSQIVNDFQKGDIAEGYSVSREKKESFPLTVTSAQKNPTAFYLCASSMSSGVGANVLTFGAGSRLTVL.

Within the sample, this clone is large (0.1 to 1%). The CDR3 nucleotides are TGTGCCATCAGCCAGGTAGCCCCCAATGAGCAGTTCTTC. Its protein is CAISQVAPNEQFF. The rearrangement links TRBV10-3 to TRBJ2-1; D remains ambiguous. The length of the CDR3 is 13 residues. Germline CDR1 is ENHRY and CDR2 is SYGVKD. V was shortened by 6 bases and J by 6 bases, with 12 bases between the two germline ends.

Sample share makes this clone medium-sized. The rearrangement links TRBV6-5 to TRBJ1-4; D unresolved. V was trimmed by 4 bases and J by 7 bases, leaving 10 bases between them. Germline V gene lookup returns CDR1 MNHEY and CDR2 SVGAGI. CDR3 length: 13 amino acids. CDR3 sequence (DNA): TGTGCCAGCAGTTTGTGGGAGGGTGAAAAACTGTTTTTT. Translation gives CASSLWEGEKLFF.

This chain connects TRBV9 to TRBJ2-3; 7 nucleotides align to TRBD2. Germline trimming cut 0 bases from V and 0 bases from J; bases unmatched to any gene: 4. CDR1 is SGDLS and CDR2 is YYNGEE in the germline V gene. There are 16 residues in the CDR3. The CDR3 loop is CASSVGGGESTDTQYF. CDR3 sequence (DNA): TGTGCCAGCAGCGTAGGGGGAGGGGAGAGCACAGATACGCAGTATTTT. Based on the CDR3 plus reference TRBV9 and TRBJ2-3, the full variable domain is DSGVTQTPKHLITATGQRVTLRCSPRSGDLSVYWYQQSLDQGLQFLIQYYNGEERAKGNILERFSAQQFPDLHSELNLSSLELGDSALYFCASSVGGGESTDTQYFGPGTRLTVL.

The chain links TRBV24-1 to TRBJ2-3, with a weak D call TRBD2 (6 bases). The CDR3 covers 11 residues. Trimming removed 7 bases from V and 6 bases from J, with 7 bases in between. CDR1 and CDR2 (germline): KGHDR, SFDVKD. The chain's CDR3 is CATREGDTQYF. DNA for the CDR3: TGTGCCACCAGGGAGGGGGATACGCAGTATTTT.

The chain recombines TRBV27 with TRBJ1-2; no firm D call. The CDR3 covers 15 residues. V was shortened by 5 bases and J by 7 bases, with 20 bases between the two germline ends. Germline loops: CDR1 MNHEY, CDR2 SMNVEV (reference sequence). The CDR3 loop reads CASSPYTEHFGGYTF. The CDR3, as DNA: TGTGCCAGCAGTCCCTACACCGAGCACTTCGGTGGCTACACCTTC.

CDR3 region: CASSPQEDNQPQHF. The CDR3 DNA follows: TGCGCCAGCAGTCCACAGGAGGACAATCAGCCCCAGCATTTT. The rearrangement links TRBV4-1 to TRBJ1-5; D is possibly TRBD1 (5 bases). V was shortened by 6 bases and J by 3 bases, with 12 bases between the two germline ends. CDR3 length equals 14 residues. Germline loops: CDR1 MGHRA, CDR2 YSYEKL.

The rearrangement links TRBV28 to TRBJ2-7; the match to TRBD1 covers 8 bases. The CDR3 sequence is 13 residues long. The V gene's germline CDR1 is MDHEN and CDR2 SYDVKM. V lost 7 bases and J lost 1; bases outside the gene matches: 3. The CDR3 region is CASTGGLSYEQYF. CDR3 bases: TGTGCCAGCACAGGGGGCCTTTCCTACGAGCAGTACTTC.

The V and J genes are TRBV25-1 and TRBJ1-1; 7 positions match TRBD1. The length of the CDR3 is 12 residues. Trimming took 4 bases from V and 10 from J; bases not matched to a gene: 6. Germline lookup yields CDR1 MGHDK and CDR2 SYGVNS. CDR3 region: CASSGDSLGAFF. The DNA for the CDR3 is TGTGCCAGCAGTGGGGACAGTCTGGGAGCTTTCTTT.

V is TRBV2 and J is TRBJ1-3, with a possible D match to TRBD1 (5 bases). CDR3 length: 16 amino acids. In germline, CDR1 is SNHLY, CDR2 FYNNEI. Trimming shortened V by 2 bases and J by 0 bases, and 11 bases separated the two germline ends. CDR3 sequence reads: CASSERGTSSGNTIYF. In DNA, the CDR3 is TGTGCCAGCAGTGAACGGGGGACTAGCTCTGGAAACACCATATATTTT.

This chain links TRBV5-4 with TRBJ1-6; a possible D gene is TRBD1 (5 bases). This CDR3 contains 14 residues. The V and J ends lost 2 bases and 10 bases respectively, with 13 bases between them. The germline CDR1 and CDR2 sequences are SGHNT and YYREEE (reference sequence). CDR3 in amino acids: CASSLEGPFSPLHF. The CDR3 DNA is TGTGCCAGCAGCTTAGAGGGGCCATTCTCACCCCTCCACTTT.

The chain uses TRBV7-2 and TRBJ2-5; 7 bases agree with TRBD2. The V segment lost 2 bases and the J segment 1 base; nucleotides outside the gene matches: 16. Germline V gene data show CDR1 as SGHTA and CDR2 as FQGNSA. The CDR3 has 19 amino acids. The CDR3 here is CASSLLGVLASGLQETQYF. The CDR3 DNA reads TGTGCCAGCAGCTTATTAGGGGTGTTGGCTAGCGGCCTCCAAGAGACCCAGTACTTC.

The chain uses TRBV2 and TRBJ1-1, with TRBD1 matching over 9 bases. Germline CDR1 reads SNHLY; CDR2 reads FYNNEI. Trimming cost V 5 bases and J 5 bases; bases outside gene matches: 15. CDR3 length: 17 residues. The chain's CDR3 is CASSLGDREVQGTEAFF. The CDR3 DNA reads TGTGCCAGCAGTTTAGGGGACAGGGAGGTCCAAGGGACTGAAGCTTTCTTT.

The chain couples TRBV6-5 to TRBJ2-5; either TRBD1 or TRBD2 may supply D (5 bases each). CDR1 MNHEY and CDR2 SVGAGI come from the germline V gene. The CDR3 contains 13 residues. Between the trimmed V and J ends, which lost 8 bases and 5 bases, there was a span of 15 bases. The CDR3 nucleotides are TGTGCCAGCCCCCCGGCAGGGAGCGAGACCCAGTACTTC. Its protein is CASPPAGSETQYF.

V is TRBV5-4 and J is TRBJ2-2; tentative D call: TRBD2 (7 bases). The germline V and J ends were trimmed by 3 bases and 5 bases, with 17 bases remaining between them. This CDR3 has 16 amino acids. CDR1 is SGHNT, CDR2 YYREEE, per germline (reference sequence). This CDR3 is CASSSSSGGGTGELFF. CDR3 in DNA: TGTGCCAGCAGCTCTTCTAGCGGAGGGGGGACCGGGGAGCTGTTTTTT. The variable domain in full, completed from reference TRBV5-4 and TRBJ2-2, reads ETGVTQSPTHLIKTRGQQVTLRCSSQSGHNTVSWYQQALGQGPQFIFQYYREEENGRGNFPPRFSGLQFPNYSSELNVNALELDDSALYLCASSSSSGGGTGELFFGEGSRLTVL.

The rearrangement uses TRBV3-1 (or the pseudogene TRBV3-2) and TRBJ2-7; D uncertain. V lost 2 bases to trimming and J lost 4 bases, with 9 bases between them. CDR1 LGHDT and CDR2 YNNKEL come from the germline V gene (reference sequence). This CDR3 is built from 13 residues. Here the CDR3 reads CASSQLVGYEQYF. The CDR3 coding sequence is TGTGCCAGCAGCCAATTAGTCGGGTACGAGCAGTACTTC.

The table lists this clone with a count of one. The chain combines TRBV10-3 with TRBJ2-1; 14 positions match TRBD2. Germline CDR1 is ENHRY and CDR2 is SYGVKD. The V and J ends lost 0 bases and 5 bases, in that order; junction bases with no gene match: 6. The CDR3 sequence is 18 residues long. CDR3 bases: TGTGCCATCAGTGAGTCTAGTCGGACTAGCGGGGGGAACAATGAGCAGTTCTTC. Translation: CAISESSRTSGGNNEQFF.

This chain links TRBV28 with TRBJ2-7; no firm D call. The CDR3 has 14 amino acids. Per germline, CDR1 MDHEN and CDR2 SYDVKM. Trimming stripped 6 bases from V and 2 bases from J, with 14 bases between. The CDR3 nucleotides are TGTGCCAGCAGCTCCGGGTCCCTGGCCTACGAGCAGTACTTC. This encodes CASSSGSLAYEQYF.

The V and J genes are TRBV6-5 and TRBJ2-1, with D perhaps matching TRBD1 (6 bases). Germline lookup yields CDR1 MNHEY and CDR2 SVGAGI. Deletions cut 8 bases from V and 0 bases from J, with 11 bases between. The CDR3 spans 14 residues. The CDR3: CASGGLSSYNEQFF. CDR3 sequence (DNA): TGTGCCAGCGGGGGCCTAAGCTCCTACAATGAGCAGTTCTTC.